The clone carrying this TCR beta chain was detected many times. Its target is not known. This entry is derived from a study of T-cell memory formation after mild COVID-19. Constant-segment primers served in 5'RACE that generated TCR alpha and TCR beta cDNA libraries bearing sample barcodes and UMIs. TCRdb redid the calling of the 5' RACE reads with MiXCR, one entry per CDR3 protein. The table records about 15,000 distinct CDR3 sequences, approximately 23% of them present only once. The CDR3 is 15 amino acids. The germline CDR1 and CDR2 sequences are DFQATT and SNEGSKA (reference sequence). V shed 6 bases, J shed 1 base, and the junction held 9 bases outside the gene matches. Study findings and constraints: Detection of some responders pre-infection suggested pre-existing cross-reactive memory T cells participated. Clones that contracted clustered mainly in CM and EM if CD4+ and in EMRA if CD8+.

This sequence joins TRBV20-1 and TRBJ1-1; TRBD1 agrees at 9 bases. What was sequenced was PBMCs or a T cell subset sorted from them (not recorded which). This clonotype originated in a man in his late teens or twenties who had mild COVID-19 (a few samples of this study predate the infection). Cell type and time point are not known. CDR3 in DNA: TGCAGTGCAGGCCACAGGGGGCTGGGGAACACTGAAGCTTTCTTT. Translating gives CSAGHRGLGNTEAFF.